This T cell receptor (beta chain) is drawn from a study of shared clonotypes between healthy human individuals (dated by TCRdb to 2018 to 2020). Study-wide context: Two women and three men aged 18 to 49 years were included in the cohort. For each donor, CD4 naive and CD4 memory were each run on three plates, CD8 naive on two plates, and CD8 memory on one plate. Each donor's leukapheresis produced roughly between roughly 0.94 and 9.5 billion PBMCs. Blood TCR repertoires of a handful of healthy adults were deeply sequenced to estimate repertoire size and the extent of clonotype sharing between individuals. To increase sequencing depth and limit assay-specific biases, TCR repertoire library preparation and sequencing were carried out by different laboratories using diverse techniques.

Germline trimming: 6 bases from V, 9 bases from J; junction bases outside gene matches: 8. CDR3 length: 14 amino acids, cysteine to phenylalanine. Kept here is only the CDR3 DNA, which spans 42 bases and is read in frame from base 1. Sequences LNHDA (CDR1) and SQIVND (CDR2) are obtained from the germline V gene (reference sequence). Beyond this particular receptor, the publication reports: Based on pairwise subsampling, the degree of clonotype sharing among donors was expected to be affected by sequencing depth. Only blood was sampled, and tissue TCR repertoires likely differ from those in blood. When a handful of donors were compared, the shared fraction of clonotypes was approximately 5% for naive CD4, 3% to 4% for naive CD8, 2% to 2.5% for memory CD4, and approximately 0.4% for memory CD8. Compared with non-shared clonotypes, the clonotypes found in all four sorted-subset donors had higher generation probabilities. Because the study included only a small number of donors, the genetic and exposure-history diversity represented was limited. Naive subsets generally had larger estimated clonotype richness than memory subsets. Incomplete sequencing was indicated by rarefaction of sorted-subset datasets, despite the large sequencing depth.

On this clone: Its cognate antigen has yet to be identified. Per-nucleotide qualities are absent, and no much larger clonotype sits a single base away.

Donors were healthy HIV-negative adults with no recently reported acute infections or vaccinations. Only Caucasian adults living in Nashville, Tennessee, USA were represented among the donors. CD4+ T cells were enriched by magnetic negative selection; naive cells were then positively selected on CD45RA, and the negative fraction formed the memory subset. Blood was collected by leukapheresis, and PBMCs were isolated by Ficoll-Histopaque density gradient centrifugation and then cryopreserved in liquid nitrogen vapor phase. Purity and quantity of every magnetically sorted T cell population were checked by analytical flow cytometry. Genomic DNA was isolated from each sorted fraction and quantified by UV absorbance on a Nanodrop 2000c. TCR CDR3 regions were amplified from genomic DNA by multiplex PCR using the deep immunoSEQ assay. Extracted genomic DNA from each cell subset was distributed evenly across all wells of several immunoSEQ 96-well plates, and each plate was treated as a replicate. For sorted subsets, each replicate PCR was loaded with about 0.2 ug genomic DNA, equivalent to approximately 27,000 T cell genomes. Purified libraries were quantified with a Qubit 3.0 fluorometer, sized on a Bioanalyzer 2100, and re-quantified with the KAPA Library Quantification kit. Every immunoSEQ 96-well plate was sequenced on a separate single-read 150-cycle Illumina NextSeq 550 flow cell. Per the original workflow: Because the immunoSEQ output held only junctional sequences and lacked quality scores, the filtering could not match the filtering applied to full-length reads. To assign V/J genes and CDR3, sequences were annotated using PyIR, a Python wrapper for IgBLAST v1.9, with IMGT germline references. Any read was removed if the V/J assignment was weak (E-value above 1e-6), the CDR3 was missing, or the read contained stop codons, out-of-frame junctions, or ambiguous translated residues. V3J clonotypes were defined by identical inferred V gene, J gene, and CDR3 amino acid sequence. The percentage overlap between two repertoires was calculated by dividing the number of shared unique clonotypes by the size of the smaller repertoire. Repertoire richness was assessed with RTK rarefaction, the Chao1 estimator, and Recon v2.1 estimates of unobserved clonotypes. Generation probabilities for all TCRbeta clonotypes obtained by the gDNA method from four donors were computed using OLGA. The source is immuneACCESS, and TCRdb retained only in-frame sequences with V and J called. Part of the clones is not carried over; for the studies checked, unresolved V genes explain less than half of this, and the remainder is unexplained. V, J and clone size are those of that table, while D and trimming were read from the DNA. The sample records around 600,000 clones, less than 98% of which are singletons. The ten largest make up around 0.06% of the sample.

The sample taken for sequencing was naive CD4+ T cells sorted from blood. Taken with the paper, the label for cell subset or site translates to: CD45RA+ positively selected. The source of this sequence is a woman in her 30s in good health. The chain uses TRBV19 and TRBJ2-1, and 10 junctional nucleotides match TRBD1. The DNA sequence is as follows: TGTGCCAGTAGGCCGGGACAGGGGCTCATTGAGCAGTTCTTC. The resulting protein is CASRPGQGLIEQFF.